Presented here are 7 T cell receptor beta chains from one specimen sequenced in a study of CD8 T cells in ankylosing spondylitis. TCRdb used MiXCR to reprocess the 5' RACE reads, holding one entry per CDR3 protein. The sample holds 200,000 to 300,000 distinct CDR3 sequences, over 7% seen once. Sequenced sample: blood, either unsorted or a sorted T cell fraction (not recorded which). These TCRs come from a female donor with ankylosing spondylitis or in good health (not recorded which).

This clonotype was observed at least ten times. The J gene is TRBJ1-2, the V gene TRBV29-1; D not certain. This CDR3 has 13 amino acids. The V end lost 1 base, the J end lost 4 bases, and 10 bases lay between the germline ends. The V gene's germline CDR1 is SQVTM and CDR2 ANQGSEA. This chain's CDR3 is CSVEGVLGYGYTF. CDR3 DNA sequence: TGCAGCGTTGAAGGGGTATTGGGCTATGGCTACACCTTC.

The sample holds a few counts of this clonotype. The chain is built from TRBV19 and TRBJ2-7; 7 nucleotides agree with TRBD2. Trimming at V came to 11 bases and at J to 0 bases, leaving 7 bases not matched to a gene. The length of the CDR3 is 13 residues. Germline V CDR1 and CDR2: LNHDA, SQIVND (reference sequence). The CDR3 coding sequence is TGTGCCTGGGGGGGTGGGAGCTCCTACGAGCAGTACTTC. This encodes CAWGGGSSYEQYF. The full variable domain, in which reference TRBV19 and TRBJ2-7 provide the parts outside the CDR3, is DGGITQSPKYLFRKEGQNVTLSCEQNLNHDAMYWYRQDPGQGLRLIYYSQIVNDFQKGDIAEGYSVSREKKESFPLTVTSAQKNPTAFYLCAWGGGSSYEQYFGPGTRLTVT.

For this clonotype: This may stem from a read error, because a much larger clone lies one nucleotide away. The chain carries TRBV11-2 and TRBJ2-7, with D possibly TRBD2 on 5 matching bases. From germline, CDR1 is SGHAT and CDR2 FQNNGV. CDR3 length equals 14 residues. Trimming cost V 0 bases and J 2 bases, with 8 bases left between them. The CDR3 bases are TGTGCCAGCAGCTTAGACGGGATGACCTACGAGCAGTACTTC. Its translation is CASSLDGMTYEQYF.

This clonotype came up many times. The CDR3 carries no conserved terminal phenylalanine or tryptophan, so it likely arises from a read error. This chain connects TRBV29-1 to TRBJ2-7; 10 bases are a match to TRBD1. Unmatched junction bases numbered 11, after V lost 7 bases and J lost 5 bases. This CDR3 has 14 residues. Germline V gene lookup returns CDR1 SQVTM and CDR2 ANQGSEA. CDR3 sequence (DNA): TGCAGCGCTTTGATTAACGACAGGGGGCACGAGCAGTACTGC. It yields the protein CSALINDRGHEQYC.

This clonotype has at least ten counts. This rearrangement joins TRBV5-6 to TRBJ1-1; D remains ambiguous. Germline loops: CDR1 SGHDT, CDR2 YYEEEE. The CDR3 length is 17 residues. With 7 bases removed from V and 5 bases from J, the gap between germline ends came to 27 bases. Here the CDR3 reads CASGPTEGGSWWTEAFF. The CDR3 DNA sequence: TGTGCCAGCGGGCCAACCGAGGGAGGGTCGTGGTGGACTGAAGCTTTCTTT.

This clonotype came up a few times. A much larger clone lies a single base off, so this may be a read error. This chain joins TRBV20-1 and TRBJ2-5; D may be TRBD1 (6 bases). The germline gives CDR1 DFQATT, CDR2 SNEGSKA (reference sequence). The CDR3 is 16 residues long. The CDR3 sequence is CSAIGPRTVIQEAQYF. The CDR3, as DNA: TGCAGTGCTATCGGCCCCCGGACAGTTATCCAAGAGGCCCAGTACTTC.

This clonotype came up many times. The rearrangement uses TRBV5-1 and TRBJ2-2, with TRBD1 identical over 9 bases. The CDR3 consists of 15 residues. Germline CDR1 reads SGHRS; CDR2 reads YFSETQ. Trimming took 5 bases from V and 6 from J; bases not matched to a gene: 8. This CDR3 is CASRARTGEAGELFF. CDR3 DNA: TGCGCCAGCAGGGCCCGGACAGGGGAGGCCGGGGAGCTGTTTTTT.